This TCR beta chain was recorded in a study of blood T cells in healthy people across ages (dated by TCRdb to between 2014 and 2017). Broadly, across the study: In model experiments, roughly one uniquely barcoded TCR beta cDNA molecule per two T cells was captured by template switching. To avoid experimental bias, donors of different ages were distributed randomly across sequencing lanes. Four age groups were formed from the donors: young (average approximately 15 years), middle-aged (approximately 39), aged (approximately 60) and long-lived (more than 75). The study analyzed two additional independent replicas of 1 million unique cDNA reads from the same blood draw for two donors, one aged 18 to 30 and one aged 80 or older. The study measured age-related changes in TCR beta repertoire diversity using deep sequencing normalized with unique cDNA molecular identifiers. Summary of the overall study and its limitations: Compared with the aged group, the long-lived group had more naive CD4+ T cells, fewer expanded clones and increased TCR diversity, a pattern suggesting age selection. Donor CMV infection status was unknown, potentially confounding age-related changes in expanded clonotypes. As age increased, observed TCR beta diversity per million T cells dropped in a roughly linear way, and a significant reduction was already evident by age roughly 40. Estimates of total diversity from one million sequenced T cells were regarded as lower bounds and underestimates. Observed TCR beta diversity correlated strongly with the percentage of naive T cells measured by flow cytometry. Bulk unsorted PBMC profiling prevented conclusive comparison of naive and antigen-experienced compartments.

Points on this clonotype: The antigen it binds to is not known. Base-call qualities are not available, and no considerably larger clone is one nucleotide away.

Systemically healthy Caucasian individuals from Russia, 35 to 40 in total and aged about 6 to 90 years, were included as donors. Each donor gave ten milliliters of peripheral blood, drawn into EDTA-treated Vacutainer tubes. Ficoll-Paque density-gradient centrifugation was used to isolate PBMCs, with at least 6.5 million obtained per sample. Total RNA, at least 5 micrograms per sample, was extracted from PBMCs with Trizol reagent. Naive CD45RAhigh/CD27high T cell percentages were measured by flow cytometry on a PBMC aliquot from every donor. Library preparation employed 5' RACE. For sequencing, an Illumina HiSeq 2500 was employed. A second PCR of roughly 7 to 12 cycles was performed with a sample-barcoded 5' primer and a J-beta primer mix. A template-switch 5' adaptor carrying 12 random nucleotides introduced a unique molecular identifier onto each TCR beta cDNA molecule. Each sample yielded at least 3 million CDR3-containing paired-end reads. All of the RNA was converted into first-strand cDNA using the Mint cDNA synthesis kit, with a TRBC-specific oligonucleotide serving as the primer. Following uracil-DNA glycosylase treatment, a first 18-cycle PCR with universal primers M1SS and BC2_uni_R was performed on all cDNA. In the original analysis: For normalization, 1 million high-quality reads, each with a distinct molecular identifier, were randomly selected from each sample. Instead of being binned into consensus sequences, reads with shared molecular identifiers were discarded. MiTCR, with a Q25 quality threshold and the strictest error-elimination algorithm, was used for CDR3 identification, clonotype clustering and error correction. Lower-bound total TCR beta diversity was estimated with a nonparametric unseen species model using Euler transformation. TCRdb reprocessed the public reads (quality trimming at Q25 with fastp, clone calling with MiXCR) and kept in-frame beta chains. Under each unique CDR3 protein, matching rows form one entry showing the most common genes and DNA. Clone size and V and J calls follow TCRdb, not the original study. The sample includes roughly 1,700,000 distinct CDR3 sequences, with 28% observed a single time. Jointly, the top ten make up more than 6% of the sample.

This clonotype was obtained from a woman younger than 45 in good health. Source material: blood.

Here the CDR3 is given as CSARVGGANEQFF. Here is the DNA: TGCAGTGCTAGAGTGGGTGGGGCCAATGAGCAGTTCTTC. The chain was built from TRBV20-1 and TRBJ2-1; 5 matching bases give a weak D call of TRBD1. The trim is 1 base for V and 6 bases for J, with a gap of 10 bases between the germline ends. Taken from the germline V gene (reference sequence), the CDR1 and CDR2 loops are DFQATT and SNEGSKA. The CDR3 holds 13 amino acids from the cysteine to the phenylalanine. The DNA shown is the 39-base CDR3, in frame from base 1.